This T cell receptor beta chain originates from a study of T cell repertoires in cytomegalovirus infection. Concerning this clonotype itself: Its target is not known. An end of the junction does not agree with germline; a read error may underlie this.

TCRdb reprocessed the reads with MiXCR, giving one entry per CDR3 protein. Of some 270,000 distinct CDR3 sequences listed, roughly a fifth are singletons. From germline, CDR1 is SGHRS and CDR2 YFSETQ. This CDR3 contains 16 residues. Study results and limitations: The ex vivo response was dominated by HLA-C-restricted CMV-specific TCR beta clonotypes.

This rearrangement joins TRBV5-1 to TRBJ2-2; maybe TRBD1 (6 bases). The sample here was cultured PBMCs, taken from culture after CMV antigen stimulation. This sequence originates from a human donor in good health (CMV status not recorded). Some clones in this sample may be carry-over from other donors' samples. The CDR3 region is CDSSLQGLELTGELFF. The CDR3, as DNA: TGCGACAGCAGCCTGCAGGGGTTGGAGCTCACCGGGGAGCTGTTTTTT.